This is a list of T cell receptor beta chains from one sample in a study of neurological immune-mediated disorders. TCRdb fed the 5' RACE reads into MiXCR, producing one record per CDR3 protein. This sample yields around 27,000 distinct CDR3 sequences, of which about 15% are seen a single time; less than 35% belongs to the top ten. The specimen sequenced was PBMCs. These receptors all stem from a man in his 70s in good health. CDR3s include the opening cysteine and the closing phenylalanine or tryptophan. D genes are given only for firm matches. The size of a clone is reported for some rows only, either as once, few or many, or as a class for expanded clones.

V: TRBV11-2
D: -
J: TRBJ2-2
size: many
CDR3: CASSLGTGADAGELFF
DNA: TGTGCCAGCAGCTTAGGAACGGGGGCTGATGCCGGGGAGCTGTTTTTT

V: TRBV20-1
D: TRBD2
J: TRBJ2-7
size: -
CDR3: CSASGGDEQYF
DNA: TGCAGTGCTAGCGGGGGGGACGAGCAGTATTTC

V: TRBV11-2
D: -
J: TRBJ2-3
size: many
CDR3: CASSLGAWGTDTQYF
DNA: TGTGCCAGCAGCTTAGGAGCGTGGGGCACAGATACGCAGTATTTT

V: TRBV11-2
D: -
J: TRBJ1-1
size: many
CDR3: CASSLAWGAFF
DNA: TGTGCCAGCAGCTTAGCCTGGGGAGCTTTCTTT

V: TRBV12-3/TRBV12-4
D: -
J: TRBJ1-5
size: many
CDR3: CASSIDYNQPQHF
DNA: TGTGCCAGCTCAATTGACTACAATCAGCCCCAGCATTTT

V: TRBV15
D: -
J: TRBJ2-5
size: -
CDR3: CATSLRDKTQYF
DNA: TGTGCCACCAGCCTCAGGGACAAGACCCAGTACTTC

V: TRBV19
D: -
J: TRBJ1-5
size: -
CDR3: CASSRSSDEYQPQHF
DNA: TGTGCCAGTAGTAGGAGCTCGGACGAGTATCAGCCCCAGCATTTT

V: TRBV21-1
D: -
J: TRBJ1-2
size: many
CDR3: CASSKARSVVALNYGYTF
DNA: TGTGCCAGCAGCAAAGCGCGGTCAGTCGTCGCCCTTAACTATGGCTACACCTTC

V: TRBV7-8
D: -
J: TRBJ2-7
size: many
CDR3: CASSFTTGSPEQYF
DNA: TGTGCCAGCAGCTTCACTACAGGGAGCCCCGAGCAGTACTTC

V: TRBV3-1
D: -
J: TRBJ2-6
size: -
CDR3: CASSPGLGGANIRTF
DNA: TGTGCCAGCAGCCCGGGGTTGGGTGGGGCCAACATCCGGACTTTC

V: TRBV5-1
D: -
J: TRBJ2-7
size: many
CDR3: CASSLGFRSREEQYF
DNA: TGCGCCAGCAGCTTGGGGTTCAGGTCTAGGGAGGAGCAGTACTTC

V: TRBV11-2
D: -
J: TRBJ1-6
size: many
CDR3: CASSSGRYNSPLHF
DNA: TGTGCCAGCAGTTCGGGACGGTATAATTCACCCCTCCACTTT

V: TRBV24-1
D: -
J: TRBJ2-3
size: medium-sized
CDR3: CATSDPIKRTDTQYF
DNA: TGTGCCACCAGTGATCCTATTAAGCGCACAGATACGCAGTATTTT

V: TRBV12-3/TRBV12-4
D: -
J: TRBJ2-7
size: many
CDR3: CASSFRGYLTYEQYF
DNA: TGTGCCAGCAGTTTTCGTGGATATCTTACCTACGAGCAGTACTTC

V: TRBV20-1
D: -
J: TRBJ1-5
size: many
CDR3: CSARGGGRGGNQPQHF
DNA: TGCAGTGCTAGAGGGGGGGGCAGGGGAGGAAATCAGCCCCAGCATTTT

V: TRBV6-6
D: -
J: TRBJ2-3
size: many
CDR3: CASSLPGPSDTQYF
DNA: TGTGCCAGCAGTCTCCCGGGCCCCTCAGATACGCAGTATTTT

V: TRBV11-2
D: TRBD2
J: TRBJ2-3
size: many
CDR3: CASSPLAGGGVFIYTQYF
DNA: TGTGCCAGCAGCCCCCTAGCGGGGGGCGGGGTTTTCATATATACGCAGTATTTT

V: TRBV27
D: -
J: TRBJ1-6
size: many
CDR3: CASSLRSTAYNSPLHF
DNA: TGTGCCAGCAGTTTAAGGAGTACAGCATATAATTCACCCCTCCACTTT

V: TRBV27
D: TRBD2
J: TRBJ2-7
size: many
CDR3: CASSLSAGVPLGQYF
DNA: TGTGCCAGCAGTTTATCGGCGGGGGTGCCCTTAGGGCAGTACTTC

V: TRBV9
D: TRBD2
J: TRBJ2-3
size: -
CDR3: CASVDLVLAGIPDTQYF
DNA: TGTGCCAGCGTAGACCTAGTACTAGCGGGGATCCCAGATACGCAGTATTTT

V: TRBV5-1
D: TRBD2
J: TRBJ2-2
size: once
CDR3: CASRQAGYTGELFF
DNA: TGCGCCAGCCGTCAAGCGGGATACACCGGGGAGCTGTTTTTT

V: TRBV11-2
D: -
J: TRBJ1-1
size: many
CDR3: CASSLARTSIVTEAFF
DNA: TGTGCCAGCAGCTTAGCCCGGACCTCAATCGTCACTGAAGCTTTCTTT

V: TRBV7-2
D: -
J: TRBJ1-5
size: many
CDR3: CASSLVAGSNQPQHF
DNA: TGTGCCAGCAGCTTAGTGGCGGGTAGCAATCAGCCCCAGCATTTT

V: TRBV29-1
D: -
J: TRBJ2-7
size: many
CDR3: CSVVGQVGYEQYF
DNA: TGCAGCGTTGTAGGGCAGGTAGGCTACGAGCAGTACTTC

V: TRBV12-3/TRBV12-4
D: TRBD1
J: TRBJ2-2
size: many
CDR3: CASSPAQGAGTGELFF
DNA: TGTGCCAGCAGTCCAGCACAGGGGGCGGGCACCGGGGAGCTGTTTTTT

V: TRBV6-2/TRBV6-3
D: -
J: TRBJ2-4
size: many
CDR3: CASSYSELSSPYF
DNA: TGTGCCAGCAGTTACTCGGAGCTTTCATCCCCGTACTTC

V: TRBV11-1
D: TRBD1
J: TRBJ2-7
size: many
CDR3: CASSYSGQGYEQYF
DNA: TGTGCCAGCAGCTATTCTGGACAGGGGTACGAGCAGTACTTC

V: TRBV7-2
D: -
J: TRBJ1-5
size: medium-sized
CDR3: CASSLYNQPQHF
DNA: TGTGCCAGCAGCCTGTACAATCAGCCCCAGCATTTT

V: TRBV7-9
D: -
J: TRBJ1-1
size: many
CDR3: CASSLQGLNTEAFF
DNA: TGTGCCAGCAGCTTACAGGGATTGAACACTGAAGCTTTCTTT

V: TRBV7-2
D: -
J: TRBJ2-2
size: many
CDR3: CASRLRTATGELFF
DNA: TGTGCCAGCCGCTTAAGGACAGCCACCGGGGAGCTGTTTTTT

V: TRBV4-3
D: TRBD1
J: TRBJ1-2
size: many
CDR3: CASSLDAWTGANYGYTF
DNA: TGCGCCAGCAGCCTCGATGCCTGGACAGGGGCTAACTATGGCTACACCTTC

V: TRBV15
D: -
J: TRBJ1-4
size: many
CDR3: CATSRARAGRSEKLFF
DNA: TGTGCCACCAGCAGAGCCAGGGCGGGCCGATCTGAAAAACTGTTTTTT

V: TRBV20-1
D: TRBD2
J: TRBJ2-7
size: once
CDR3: CSASGGGLGYEQYF
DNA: TGCAGTGCTAGCGGGGGGGGCCTGGGATACGAGCAGTACTTC

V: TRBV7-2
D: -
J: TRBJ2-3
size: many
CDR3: CASSLRTQITDTQYF
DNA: TGTGCCAGCAGCTTACGTACCCAGATCACAGATACGCAGTATTTT

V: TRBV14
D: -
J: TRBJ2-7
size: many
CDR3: CASSPLIWGEQYF
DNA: TGTGCCAGCAGCCCCCTGATTTGGGGGGAGCAGTACTTC

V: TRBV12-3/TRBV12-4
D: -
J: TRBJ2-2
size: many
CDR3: CASRRAKTNTGELFF
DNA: TGTGCCAGCAGAAGGGCCAAGACCAACACCGGGGAGCTGTTTTTT

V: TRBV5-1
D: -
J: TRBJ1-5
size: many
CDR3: CASANLDSNQPQHF
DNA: TGCGCCAGCGCGAACTTAGATAGCAATCAGCCCCAGCATTTT

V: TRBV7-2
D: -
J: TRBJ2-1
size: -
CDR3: CASLREIRDEQFF
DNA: TGTGCCAGCTTGAGGGAGATCAGGGATGAGCAGTTCTTC

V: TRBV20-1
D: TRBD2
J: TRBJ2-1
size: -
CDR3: CIAPFAGGPGEQFF
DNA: TGCATTGCCCCCTTTGCGGGAGGGCCTGGTGAGCAGTTCTTC

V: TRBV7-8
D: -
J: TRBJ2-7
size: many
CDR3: CASSLAGLQSEQYF
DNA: TGTGCCAGCAGCTTAGCGGGACTCCAAAGCGAGCAGTACTTC

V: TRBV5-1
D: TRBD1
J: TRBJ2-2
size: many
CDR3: CASSLTGAETGELFF
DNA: TGCGCCAGCAGCTTAACAGGGGCAGAGACCGGGGAGCTGTTTTTT

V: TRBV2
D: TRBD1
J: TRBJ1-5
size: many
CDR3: CASRPHRGPSNQPQHF
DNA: TGTGCCAGCAGACCCCACAGGGGGCCCAGCAATCAGCCCCAGCATTTT

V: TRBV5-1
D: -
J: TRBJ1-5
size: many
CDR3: CASSMTGAVGQPQHF
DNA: TGCGCCAGCAGCATGACCGGGGCCGTAGGGCAGCCCCAGCATTTT

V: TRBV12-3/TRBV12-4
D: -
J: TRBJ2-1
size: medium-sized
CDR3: CASSLAGHNEQFF
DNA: TGTGCCAGCAGTTTAGCGGGACACAATGAGCAGTTCTTC

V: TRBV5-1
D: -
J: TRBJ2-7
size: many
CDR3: CASSLASGQFDEQYF
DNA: TGCGCCAGCAGCTTGGCCAGCGGTCAGTTCGACGAGCAGTACTTC

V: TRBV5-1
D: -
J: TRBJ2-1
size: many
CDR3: CASRDGSYNEQFF
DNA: TGCGCCAGCAGGGACGGGAGTTACAATGAGCAGTTCTTC

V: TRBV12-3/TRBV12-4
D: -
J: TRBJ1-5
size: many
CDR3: CASSRPGYSNQPQHF
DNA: TGTGCCAGCAGTCGCCCAGGGTATAGCAATCAGCCCCAGCATTTT

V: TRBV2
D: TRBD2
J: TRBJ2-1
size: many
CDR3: CASSLAGPKVSEQFF
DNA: TGTGCCAGCAGTCTAGCGGGGCCCAAGGTTAGTGAGCAGTTCTTC

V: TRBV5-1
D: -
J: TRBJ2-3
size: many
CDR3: CASSLEGAYGGAGTDTQYF
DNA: TGCGCCAGCAGCTTGGAAGGGGCGTATGGAGGAGCGGGCACAGATACGCAGTATTTT

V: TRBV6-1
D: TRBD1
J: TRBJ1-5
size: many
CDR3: CASEGANNQPQHF
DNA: TGTGCCAGCGAGGGGGCAAACAATCAGCCCCAGCATTTT